These T cell receptor beta chains were read from a single sample in a study of T cell responses to AZD1222 COVID-19 vaccine. Assay: immunoSEQ multiplex PCR; the TCRdb copy retains only in-frame clones and omits some. The repertoire has more than 85,000 clones, approximately 91% of them found once; the top ten carry more than 15%. The source was peripheral blood, collected 28 days after the second AZD1222 dose. The receptor set was obtained from an adult who received the AZD1222 COVID-19 vaccine. Both conserved end residues are part of each CDR3. Fields, in order: CDR3 protein, CDR3 DNA, D gene, J gene, V gene, clone size. The D gene is left open where the match is weak. Size tells how often a clone was seen (once, few, many) or the class of an expanded clone, and some rows leave it out.

cdr3_aa: CASSGPGLFRGAEGYNYGYTF
cdr3_nt: TGTGCCAGCAGCGGCCCCGGATTGTTTAGGGGGGCTGAGGGGTATAACTATGGCTACACCTTC
d_call: .
j_call: TRBJ1-2
v_call: TRBV9
clone_size: .

cdr3_aa: CASSVLPGQANYGYTF
cdr3_nt: TGTGCCAGCAGCGTGTTACCGGGACAGGCAAACTATGGCTACACCTTC
d_call: TRBD1
j_call: TRBJ1-2
v_call: TRBV9
clone_size: .

cdr3_aa: CASSLDPVSGANVLTF
cdr3_nt: TGCGCCAGCAGCTTGGACCCGGTCTCTGGGGCCAACGTCCTGACTTTC
d_call: .
j_call: TRBJ2-6
v_call: TRBV5-1
clone_size: .

cdr3_aa: CASSQVGGLDTQYF
cdr3_nt: TGCGCCAGCAGCCAAGTGGGGGGTCTCGATACGCAGTATTTT
d_call: .
j_call: TRBJ2-3
v_call: TRBV4-1
clone_size: once

cdr3_aa: CASSYMIQGGYTF
cdr3_nt: TGTGCCAGCAGTTACATGATCCAGGGCGGCTACACCTTC
d_call: .
j_call: TRBJ1-2
v_call: TRBV6-5
clone_size: .

cdr3_aa: CAIRERGGTGAVGNEQFF
cdr3_nt: TGTGCCATCAGAGAGCGCGGGGGGACAGGGGCGGTGGGCAATGAGCAGTTCTTC
d_call: TRBD1
j_call: TRBJ2-1
v_call: TRBV10-3
clone_size: .

cdr3_aa: CASSFGQKNEQYF
cdr3_nt: TGTGCCAGCAGCTTCGGCCAGAAAAACGAGCAGTACTTC
d_call: .
j_call: TRBJ2-7
v_call: TRBV7-9
clone_size: .

cdr3_aa: CASAEGGTDTQYF
cdr3_nt: TGCGCCAGCGCTGAGGGGGGGACAGATACGCAGTATTTT
d_call: .
j_call: TRBJ2-3
v_call: TRBV10-1
clone_size: .

cdr3_aa: CSASLAENEQFF
cdr3_nt: TGCAGCGCCTCGCTAGCGGAAAATGAGCAGTTCTTC
d_call: TRBD2
j_call: TRBJ2-1
v_call: TRBV29-1
clone_size: .

cdr3_aa: CASTPLGYGYTF
cdr3_nt: TGTGCCAGCACCCCTCTAGGGTATGGCTACACCTTC
d_call: .
j_call: TRBJ1-2
v_call: TRBV2
clone_size: few

cdr3_aa: CAWSPGHAGNTIYF
cdr3_nt: TGTGCCTGGAGCCCGGGACATGCTGGAAACACCATATATTTT
d_call: .
j_call: TRBJ1-3
v_call: TRBV30
clone_size: .

cdr3_aa: CSVGGTRNNEQFF
cdr3_nt: TGCAGCGTTGGGGGGACAAGAAACAATGAGCAGTTCTTC
d_call: .
j_call: TRBJ2-1
v_call: TRBV29-1
clone_size: .

cdr3_aa: CAISLQGDGYTF
cdr3_nt: TGTGCCATCAGTCTACAGGGAGACGGCTACACCTTC
d_call: .
j_call: TRBJ1-2
v_call: TRBV10-3
clone_size: .

cdr3_aa: CASSYVGTRATEAFF
cdr3_nt: TGTGCCAGCAGTTACGTCGGGACAAGGGCGACTGAAGCTTTCTTT
d_call: .
j_call: TRBJ1-1
v_call: TRBV6-5
clone_size: .

cdr3_aa: CASSLDGDPSTDTQYF
cdr3_nt: TGCGCCAGCAGCTTGGACGGGGACCCTAGCACAGATACGCAGTATTTT
d_call: .
j_call: TRBJ2-3
v_call: TRBV5-1
clone_size: .

cdr3_aa: CASRWMGRGYTF
cdr3_nt: TGTGCCAGCAGATGGATGGGACGGGGCTACACCTTC
d_call: .
j_call: TRBJ1-2
v_call: TRBV25-1
clone_size: .

cdr3_aa: CATSPRTGGIGEQYF
cdr3_nt: TGTGCCACCAGCCCCCGGACAGGGGGCATCGGCGAGCAGTACTTC
d_call: TRBD1
j_call: TRBJ2-7
v_call: TRBV15
clone_size: .

cdr3_aa: CASSEAGTHGYTF
cdr3_nt: TGTGCCAGCAGTGAAGCTGGGACGCATGGCTACACCTTC
d_call: .
j_call: TRBJ1-2
v_call: TRBV6-1
clone_size: .

cdr3_aa: CASSTGTVYGYTF
cdr3_nt: TGCGCCAGCTCCACCGGGACGGTTTATGGCTACACCTTC
d_call: .
j_call: TRBJ1-2
v_call: TRBV5-1
clone_size: few

cdr3_aa: CASSPLGQGWQPQHF
cdr3_nt: TGTGCCAGCAGCCCCTTGGGACAGGGCTGGCAGCCCCAGCATTTT
d_call: TRBD1
j_call: TRBJ1-5
v_call: TRBV7-8
clone_size: .

cdr3_aa: CASSQAYIDSSYEQYF
cdr3_nt: TGTGCCAGCAGCCAAGCCTATATAGACAGCTCCTACGAGCAGTACTTC
d_call: .
j_call: TRBJ2-7
v_call: TRBV3-1/TRBV3-2
clone_size: .

cdr3_aa: CASSNTGGNQPQHF
cdr3_nt: TGTGCCAGTAGTAACACAGGGGGTAATCAGCCCCAGCATTTT
d_call: TRBD1
j_call: TRBJ1-5
v_call: TRBV19
clone_size: .